What follows are 14 T cell receptor beta chains derived from one specimen sequenced in a study of human T cells and chemical hapten exposure. Time point: patch test 3, about 24 weeks after DPC sensitization. This sample's treatment: therapeutic diphenylcyclopropenone sensitization with weekly scalp DPC. TCRdb reprocessed the RACE reads with MiXCR, giving one entry per CDR3 protein. The sample holds about 90,000 distinct CDR3 sequences, about a tenth seen once. Sample: whole blood, taken in connection with sensitization to the hapten diphenylcyclopropenone (DPC). The receptors originated from a woman aged 30 to 39 with alopecia areata. Some clones in this sample may be carry-over from other donors' samples.

This clonotype has ten or more counts. This chain joins TRBV11-2 and TRBJ2-3; TRBD1 matches 10 bases. J gave up 9 bases and V 5 bases, and 8 bases lay outside the gene matches. Per the germline V gene, CDR1 is SGHAT and CDR2 is FQNNGV. CDR3 length equals 14 residues. As DNA, the CDR3 is TGTGCCAGCAGCCCGCAAAGACAGGGGGCAACGCAGTATTTT. Amino acids: CASSPQRQGATQYF.

This clonotype was seen at least ten times. The chain combines TRBV20-1 with TRBJ2-1; D not certain. Between the trimmed V and J ends, which lost 5 bases and 7 bases, there was a span of 18 bases. This CDR3 has 14 amino acids. In germline, CDR1 is DFQATT, CDR2 SNEGSKA (reference sequence). CDR3 sequence (DNA): TGCAGTGCTCACATCGGACCCCTGGGGAATGAGCAGTTCTTC. Amino acids: CSAHIGPLGNEQFF.

There are many counts of this clonotype. V is TRBV4-1 and J is TRBJ2-7; D ambiguous. Germline V lookup: CDR1 MGHRA, CDR2 YSYEKL. Trimming took 0 bases from V and 6 from J, leaving 15 bases between them. This CDR3 spans 15 amino acids. CDR3 loop: CASSQEQSLVGEQYV. The CDR3 DNA reads as TGCGCCAGCAGCCAAGAACAGAGTCTAGTGGGCGAGCAGTACGTC.

This clonotype was counted at least ten times. The chain combines TRBV2 with TRBJ2-7; D gene ambiguous. The V and J ends lost 2 bases and 6 bases respectively, with 8 bases between them. This CDR3 has 12 amino acids. Per germline, CDR1 SNHLY and CDR2 FYNNEI. CDR3 bases: TGTGCCAGCAGTGAATATAGTTTCGAGCAGTACGTC. Translated: CASSEYSFEQYV.

In its sample, this clonotype was seen a few times. The J gene is TRBJ2-7, the V gene TRBV7-9, with D maybe TRBD2 (5 bases). The CDR3 has 14 residues. Between the trimmed V and J ends, which lost 0 bases and 0 bases, there was a span of 6 bases. CDR1 and CDR2 from the germline V gene are SEHNR and FQNEAQ (reference sequence). CDR3 DNA: TGTGCCAGCAGCTTAGCAGGGAGCTCCTACGAGCAGTACTTC. Protein sequence: CASSLAGSSYEQYF.

This clonotype was detected ten times or more. The rearrangement links TRBV7-9 to TRBJ1-4; D remains unclear. The germline CDR1 and CDR2 sequences are SEHNR and FQNEAQ (reference sequence). The V end lost 4 bases, the J end lost 2 bases, and 8 bases lay between the germline ends. The CDR3 totals 14 residues. The CDR3: CASSSDPTNEKLFF. DNA for the CDR3: TGTGCCAGCAGCTCCGACCCCACTAATGAAAAACTGTTTTTT.

This clonotype appeared a few times. The CDR3 nucleotides are TGTGCCAGCAGCCGAGACAGGGAAAATTCACCCCTCCACTTT. It specifies CASSRDRENSPLHF. The chain links TRBV4-2 to TRBJ1-6, with 7 nucleotides matching TRBD1. CDR3 length: 14 residues. The germline CDR1 and CDR2 sequences are LGHNA and YNFKEQ. V lost 4 bases and J lost 7; bases outside the gene matches: 4.

The table lists this clonotype with many counts. The rearrangement links TRBV23-1 to TRBJ1-4, with a weak D call TRBD1 (6 bases). TRBV23-1 carries the ORF label, with uncertain function. The CDR3 totals 17 residues. Between the trimmed V and J ends, which lost 4 bases and 0 bases, there was a span of 15 bases. The CDR3 protein is CASSRLPGHTTNEKLFF. The CDR3 bases are TGCGCCAGCAGTCGCCTACCGGGACACACAACTAATGAAAAACTGTTTTTT.

This clonotype was seen at least ten times. The chain uses TRBV29-1 and TRBJ2-3; 8 bases fit TRBD2. Trimming cost V 8 bases and J 6 bases; bases outside gene matches: 10. In germline, CDR1 is SQVTM, CDR2 ANQGSEA. This CDR3 is built from 13 residues. CDR3 bases: TGCAGCAGTAGCGGGGCGGCCTACGATACGCAGTATTTT. Protein: CSSSGAAYDTQYF.

This clonotype was counted a few times. This rearrangement joins TRBV2 to TRBJ2-7, with 11 bases that match TRBD2. The V and J ends lost 5 bases and 6 bases, in that order; junction bases with no gene match: 9. The CDR3 contains 15 residues. CDR1 and CDR2 from the germline V gene are SNHLY and FYNNEI. In nucleotides, the CDR3 is TGTGCCAGCAGTATTAGCGGGGGGGCAATTAGCGAGCAGTACGTC. Translating gives CASSISGGAISEQYV.

The chain recombines TRBV29-1 with TRBJ2-2; 15 positions agree with TRBD2. Germline V gene sequence: CDR1 SQVTM, CDR2 ANQGSEA. CDR3 length: 21 residues. Trimming took 5 bases from V and 4 from J; bases not matched to a gene: 20. This CDR3 reads CSVTGVWTSGRDTPGTGELFF. In DNA form, the CDR3 reads TGCAGCGTTACAGGGGTTTGGACTAGCGGGAGGGATACCCCGGGCACCGGGGAGCTGTTTTTT.

This clonotype came up many times. The rearrangement uses TRBV4-1 and TRBJ1-5; a possible D gene is TRBD1 (5 bases). The ends were cut back, 1 base at V and 0 bases at J, with 7 bases in the middle. Germline assignment: CDR1 MGHRA and CDR2 YSYEKL. The CDR3 contains 15 residues. The DNA of the CDR3 is TGCGCCAGCAGCCAAGTCAGGGATAGCAATCAGCCCCAGCATTTT. This translates into CASSQVRDSNQPQHF.

This clonotype was seen many times. This chain joins TRBV7-9 and TRBJ1-2; D not certain. Trimming stripped 1 base from V and 0 bases from J, with 6 bases between. The CDR3 loop spans 14 amino acids. CDR1 and CDR2 (germline): SEHNR, FQNEAQ (reference sequence). The CDR3 spells CASSLGYSNYGYTF. The CDR3 DNA is TGTGCCAGCAGCTTAGGATATTCTAACTATGGCTACACCTTC.

This clonotype was counted only a few times. The CDR3 sequence: CASSELGAGNTEAFF. For the CDR3, the DNA is TGTGCCAGCAGTGAATTAGGAGCTGGGAACACTGAAGCTTTCTTT. The V and J genes are TRBV25-1 and TRBJ1-1; D is undetermined. Looked up from germline, CDR1 is MGHDK and CDR2 is SYGVNS. CDR3 length: 15 residues. V was clipped by 1 base and J by 1 base, with 10 bases between them.